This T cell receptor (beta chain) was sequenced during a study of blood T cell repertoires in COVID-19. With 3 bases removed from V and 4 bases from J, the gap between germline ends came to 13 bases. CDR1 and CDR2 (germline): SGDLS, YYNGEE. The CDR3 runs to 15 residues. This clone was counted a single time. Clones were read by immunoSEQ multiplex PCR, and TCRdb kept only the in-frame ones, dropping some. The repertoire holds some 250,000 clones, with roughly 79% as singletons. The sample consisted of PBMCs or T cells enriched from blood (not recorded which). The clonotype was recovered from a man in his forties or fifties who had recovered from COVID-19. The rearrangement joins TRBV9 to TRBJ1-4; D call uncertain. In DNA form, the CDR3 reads TGTGCCAGCAGCGCCGGGATCCGGAGTAATGAAAAACTGTTTTTT. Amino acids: CASSAGIRSNEKLFF.